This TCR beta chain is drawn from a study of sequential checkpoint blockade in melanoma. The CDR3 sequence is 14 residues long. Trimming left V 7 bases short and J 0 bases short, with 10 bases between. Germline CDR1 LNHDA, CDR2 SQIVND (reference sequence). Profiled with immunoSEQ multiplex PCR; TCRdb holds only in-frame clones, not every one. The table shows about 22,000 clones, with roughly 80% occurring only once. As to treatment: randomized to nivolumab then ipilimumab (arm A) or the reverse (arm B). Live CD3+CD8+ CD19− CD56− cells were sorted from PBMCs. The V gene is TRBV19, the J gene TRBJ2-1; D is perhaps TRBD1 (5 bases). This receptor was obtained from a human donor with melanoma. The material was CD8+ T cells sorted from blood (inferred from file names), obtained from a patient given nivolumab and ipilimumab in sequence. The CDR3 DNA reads TGTGCCAGTAATTGGGGCAGCTCCTACAATGAGCAGTTCTTC. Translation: CASNWGSSYNEQFF.